This T cell receptor (beta chain) was sequenced during a study of blood T cell repertoires in COVID-19. Study-level information: T cells, B-cell-depleted T cells, or PBMCs provided the cDNA or gDNA that served as material.

Original processing notes: Amplification with reference gene primers provided the estimates of nucleated cell counts. Only in-frame clones appear in the TCRdb table, and some are missing; sequencing was by immunoSEQ multiplex PCR. V and J calls and clone size follow that table, whereas D and trimming were derived from the DNA. The repertoire holds 150,000 to 200,000 clones, with 80% to 90% as singletons. The J segment lost 8 bases and the V segment lost 4 bases, leaving 5 bases of the junction unmatched. The length of the CDR3 is 15 residues. Per germline, CDR1 SGHRS and CDR2 YFSETQ. The specimen was peripheral blood. This clonotype was sampled from a man between 18 and 35 years old who had recovered from COVID-19. The chain links TRBV5-1 to TRBJ2-1; TRBD2 agrees at 14 bases. CDR3 bases: TGCGCCAGCAGCCCACGGACTAGCGGGAGGCATGAGCAGTTCTTC. It translates to CASSPRTSGRHEQFF. Full variable domain (outside the CDR3, taken from reference TRBV5-1 and TRBJ2-1): KAGVTQTPRYLIKTRGQQVTLSCSPISGHRSVSWYQQTPGQGLQFLFEYFSETQRNKGNFPGRFSGRQFSNSRSEMNVSTLELGDSALYLCASSPRTSGRHEQFFGPGTRLTVL.